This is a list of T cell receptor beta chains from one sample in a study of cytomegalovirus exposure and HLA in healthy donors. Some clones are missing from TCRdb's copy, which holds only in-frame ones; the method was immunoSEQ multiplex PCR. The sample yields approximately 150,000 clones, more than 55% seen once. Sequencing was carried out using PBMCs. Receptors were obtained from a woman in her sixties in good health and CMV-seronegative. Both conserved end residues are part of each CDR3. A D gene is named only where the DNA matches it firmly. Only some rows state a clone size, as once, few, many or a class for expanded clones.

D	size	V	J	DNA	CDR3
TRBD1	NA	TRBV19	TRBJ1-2	TGTGCCAGTAGTATGACCGCCTCGGGACAGGGGGCCTATGGCTACACCTTC	CASSMTASGQGAYGYTF
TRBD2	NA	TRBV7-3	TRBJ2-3	TGTGCCAGCAGCCCCCGGGGGGCGGGGGGCCGGGGGGCGCAGTATTTT	CASSPRGAGGRGAQYF
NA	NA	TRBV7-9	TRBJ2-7	TGTGCCAGCAGCTTAGAGGCGAGATCGGGTCGTTCGAGGGGGGGGGAGCAGTACTTC	CASSLEARSGRSRGGEQYF
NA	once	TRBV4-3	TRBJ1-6	TGCGCCAGCAGCCAAGATCGGGGAAGCTCCTATAATTCACCCCTCCACTTT	CASSQDRGSSYNSPLHF
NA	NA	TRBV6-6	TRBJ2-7	TGTGCCAGCAGTCAACTACTATCAAGCTCCTACGAGCAGTACTTC	CASSQLLSSSYEQYF
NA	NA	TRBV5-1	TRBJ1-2	TGCGCCAGCAGCTTGCTTGGAGGGACGGGCTATGGCTACACCTTC	CASSLLGGTGYGYTF
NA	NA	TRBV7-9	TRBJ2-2	TGTGCCAGCAGAAAACTCAGGGTTAACACCGGGGAGCTGTTTTTT	CASRKLRVNTGELFF
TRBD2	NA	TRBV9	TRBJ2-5	TGTGCCAGCAGCGAACAACCGGGACTAGCGGGAGAGACCCAGTACTTC	CASSEQPGLAGETQYF
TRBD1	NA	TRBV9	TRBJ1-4	TGTGCCAGCAGCCCAAATCCCGGGACAGGGAATGAAAAACTGTTTTTT	CASSPNPGTGNEKLFF
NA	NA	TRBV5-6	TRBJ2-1	TGTGCCAGCAGCTCAGTTGCGGGGGAGCAGTTCTTC	CASSSVAGEQFF
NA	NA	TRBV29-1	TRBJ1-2	TGCAGCGTCTCCGGGCAGGGGAGTGTCTATGGCTACACCTTC	CSVSGQGSVYGYTF
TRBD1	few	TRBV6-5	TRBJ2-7	TGTGCCAGCAGTTCCCTCGACAGGGGATACGAGCAGTACTTC	CASSSLDRGYEQYF
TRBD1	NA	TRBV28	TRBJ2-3	TGTGCCAGCAGTGTACGACAGGGGGCGTTAGATACGCAGTATTTT	CASSVRQGALDTQYF
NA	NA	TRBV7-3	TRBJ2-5	TGTGCCAGCAGCTTGAGAGGACAGGGAGGGGAGACCCAGTACTTC	CASSLRGQGGETQYF
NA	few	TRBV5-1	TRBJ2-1	TGCGCCAGCAGCTTTTTGGCGGCGTCCAATGAGCAGTTCTTC	CASSFLAASNEQFF
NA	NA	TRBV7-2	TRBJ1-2	TGTGCCAGCAGCTTAATTGGGCAGGGAGGCTACACCTTC	CASSLIGQGGYTF
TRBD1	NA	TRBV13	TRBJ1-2	TGTGCCAGCAGCCCCCGGACAGGAACCTATGGCTACACCTTC	CASSPRTGTYGYTF
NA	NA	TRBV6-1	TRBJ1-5	TGTGCCAGCAGTAGGGGCACACCCCAGCATTTT	CASSRGTPQHF
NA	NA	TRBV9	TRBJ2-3	TGTGCCAGCAGCGTAACATCAGGACTAATCACAGATACGCAATATTTT	CASSVTSGLITDTQYF
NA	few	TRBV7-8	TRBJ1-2	TGTGCCAGCAGCTTTCTTCAGAATCCTAACTATGGCTACACCTTC	CASSFLQNPNYGYTF
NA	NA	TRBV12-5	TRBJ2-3	TGTGCTAGTGGTTTGGCCACTTCCTTTCCCCACACAGATACGCAGTATTTT	CASGLATSFPHTDTQYF
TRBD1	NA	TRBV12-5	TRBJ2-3	TGTGCTAGTGGTTTAACAACAGGGGTTAGCACAGATACGCAGTATTTT	CASGLTTGVSTDTQYF
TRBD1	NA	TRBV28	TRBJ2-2	TGTGCCAGCAGTTTACCTGGGACAGCCAACACCGGGGAGCTGTTTTTT	CASSLPGTANTGELFF
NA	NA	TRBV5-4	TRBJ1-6	TGTGCCAGCACCCAAGGGGTTTCCTATAATTCACCCCTCCACTTT	CASTQGVSYNSPLHF
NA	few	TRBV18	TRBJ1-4	TGTGCCAGCTCACCTTCCAGGGTTGGATATGAAAAACTGTTTTTT	CASSPSRVGYEKLFF
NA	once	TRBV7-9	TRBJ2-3	TGTTCCAGCAGCTTACGTAGTCCCAATACGCAGTATTTT	CSSSLRSPNTQYF
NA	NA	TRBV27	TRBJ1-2	TGTGCCAGCAGTTTAACAGGTTCAGGTTGGGGTGGCTACACCTTC	CASSLTGSGWGGYTF
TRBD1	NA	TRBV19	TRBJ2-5	TGTGCCAGTAGTCCCCGGACAGGAAAAGAGACCCAGTACTTC	CASSPRTGKETQYF
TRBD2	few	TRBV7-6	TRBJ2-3	TGTGCCAGCAGCTTAGTACTAGCGGGGGGTTCAGATACGCAGTATTTT	CASSLVLAGGSDTQYF
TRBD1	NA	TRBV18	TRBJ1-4	TGTGCCAGCTCACCGACAGGGCTCGAAGAAAAACTGTTTTTT	CASSPTGLEEKLFF
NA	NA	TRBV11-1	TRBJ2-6	TGTGCCAGCAGCCTAACTGGGGCCAACGTCCTGACTTTC	CASSLTGANVLTF
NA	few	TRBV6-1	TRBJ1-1	TGTGCCAGCAGTGAGGTAGACACTGAAGCTTTCTTT	CASSEVDTEAFF
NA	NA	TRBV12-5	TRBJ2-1	TGTGCTAGTGGTACAGGGTATGAGCAGTTCTTC	CASGTGYEQFF
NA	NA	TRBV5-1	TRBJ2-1	TGCGCCAGCAGCTTAATAGAGTACAATGAGCAGTTCTTC	CASSLIEYNEQFF
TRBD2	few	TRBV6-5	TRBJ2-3	TGTGCCAGCAAATATAGCGGGAGCACAGATACGCAGTATTTT	CASKYSGSTDTQYF
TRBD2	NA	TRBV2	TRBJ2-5	TGTGCCAGCAGACCTTTGGCGGGAGGGGGAGAGACCCAGTACTTC	CASRPLAGGGETQYF
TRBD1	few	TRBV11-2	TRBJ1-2	TGTGCCAGCAGCCCCATCTCTTCCAGGGGGCGCAGAATCGGCTACACCTTC	CASSPISSRGRRIGYTF
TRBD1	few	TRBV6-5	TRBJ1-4	TGTGCCAGCAGTTACAGGGGGCCGGAAAAACTGTTTTTT	CASSYRGPEKLFF
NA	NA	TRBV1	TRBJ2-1	TGCACCAGCAGCCAAGGCCGTTGGTGCGGGGGGGATAATGAGCAGTTCTTC	CTSSQGRWCGGDNEQFF
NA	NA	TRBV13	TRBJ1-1	TGTGCCAGCCGGGATCGAACTGAAGCTTTCTTT	CASRDRTEAFF
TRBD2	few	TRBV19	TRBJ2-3	TGTGCCATTGGGGGACTAGCGGGAGATACGCAGTATTTT	CAIGGLAGDTQYF
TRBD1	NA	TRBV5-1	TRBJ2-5	TGCGCCAGCAGCTTGGAGGGGGCCGCAGGGGCCCAGTACTTC	CASSLEGAAGAQYF
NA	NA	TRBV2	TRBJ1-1	TGTGCCAGCAGTGAAGTCAGGCAACCGGCTGAAGCTTTCTTT	CASSEVRQPAEAFF
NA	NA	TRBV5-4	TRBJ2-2	TGTGCCAGCAGCTTGCGGACAGCCGGGGAGCTGTTTTTT	CASSLRTAGELFF
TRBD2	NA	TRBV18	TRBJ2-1	TGTGCCAGCACAGACTTTTTAGCTAGCGGGGGGGCCTACAATGAGCAGTTCTTC	CASTDFLASGGAYNEQFF
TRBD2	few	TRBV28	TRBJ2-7	TGTGCCAGCAGTGAAGGGACTAGCGGCGCCGAGCAGTACTTC	CASSEGTSGAEQYF